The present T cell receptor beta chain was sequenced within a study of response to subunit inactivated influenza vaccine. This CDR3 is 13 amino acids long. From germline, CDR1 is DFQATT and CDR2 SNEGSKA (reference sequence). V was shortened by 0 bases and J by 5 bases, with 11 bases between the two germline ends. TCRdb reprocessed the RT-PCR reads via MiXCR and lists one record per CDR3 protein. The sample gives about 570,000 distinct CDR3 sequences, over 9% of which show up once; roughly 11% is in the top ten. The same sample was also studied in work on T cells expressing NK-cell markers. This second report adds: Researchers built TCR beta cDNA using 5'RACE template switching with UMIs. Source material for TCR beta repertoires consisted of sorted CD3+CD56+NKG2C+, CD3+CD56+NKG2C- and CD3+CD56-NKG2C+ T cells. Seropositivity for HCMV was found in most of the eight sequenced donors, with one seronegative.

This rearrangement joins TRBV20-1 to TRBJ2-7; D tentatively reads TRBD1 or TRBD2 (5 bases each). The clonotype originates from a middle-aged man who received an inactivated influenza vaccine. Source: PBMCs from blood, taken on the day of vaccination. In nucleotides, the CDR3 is TGCAGTGCTAGAGACGGGACGGGGAACGAGCAGTACTTC. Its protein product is CSARDGTGNEQYF.